These T cell receptor beta chains were read from a single sample in a study of blood T cells in healthy people across ages. TCRdb analysed the 5' RACE reads with MiXCR anew, one entry per CDR3 protein. Here the sample spans roughly 410,000 distinct CDR3 sequences, over 45% being singletons. The sample comprised blood. These TCRs come from a man between 60 and 70 years old in good health. CDR3s include the opening cysteine and the closing phenylalanine or tryptophan. The D gene is left open where the match is weak. Clone size is shown for a subset of rows, as once, few, many or a class of expanded clone.

TRBJ2-5	-	TRBV4-1	TRBD2	TGCGCCAGCAGCCAGGCGGGACTAGCGGGGGTACAAGAGACCCAGTACTTC	CASSQAGLAGVQETQYF
TRBJ2-1	-	TRBV28	TRBD2	TGTGCCAGCAGCCTAGCGGGGGGGCCTCACCATGAGCAGTTCTTC	CASSLAGGPHHEQFF
TRBJ2-7	once	TRBV27	-	TGTGCCAGCAGTTCGGGAATTTACTACGAGCAGTACTTC	CASSSGIYYEQYF
TRBJ2-5	-	TRBV7-2	TRBD2	TGTGCCAGCACCGCGGGGGGTTATGGAGAGACCCAGTACTTC	CASTAGGYGETQYF
TRBJ2-7	-	TRBV24-1	-	TGTGCCACCAGCCCAGGGGGGGCCGAGCAGTACTTC	CATSPGGAEQYF
TRBJ2-7	-	TRBV5-1	-	TGCGCCAGCGGACTCGAAGGGCGGGGTGAGCAGTACTTC	CASGLEGRGEQYF
TRBJ2-7	many	TRBV12-3/TRBV12-4	TRBD2	TGTGCCAGCAGTCTAATTACCCCCGTCGAAGCGGGGGACTACGAGCAGTACTTC	CASSLITPVEAGDYEQYF
TRBJ1-2	-	TRBV5-1	TRBD1	TGCGCCAGCGCCCCGACAGGGGGAAACTATGGCTACACCTTC	CASAPTGGNYGYTF
TRBJ2-7	few	TRBV10-3	-	TGTGCCATCAACTTCGACCAGAACTACGAGCAGTACTTC	CAINFDQNYEQYF
TRBJ2-1	-	TRBV3-1	-	TGTGCCAGCAGCCAAGTGAGTGAGCAGTTCTTC	CASSQVSEQFF
TRBJ2-1	-	TRBV11-2	TRBD1	TGTGCCAGCAGCTTAGCCCTACCGGGACAGGGATACAATGAGCAGTTCTTC	CASSLALPGQGYNEQFF
TRBJ1-2	few	TRBV14	-	TGTGCCAGCAGCCCCCGACACCTGATTAACTATGGCTACACCTTC	CASSPRHLINYGYTF
TRBJ1-2	once	TRBV5-6	TRBD1	TGTGCCAGCAGCGCGCAGGGGGGACTGGATGGCTACACCTTC	CASSAQGGLDGYTF
TRBJ2-7	-	TRBV2	-	TGTGCCAGCGGCCCGGACGGATCCTACGAGCAGTACTTC	CASGPDGSYEQYF
TRBJ2-5	-	TRBV5-6	TRBD2	TGTGCCAGCAGCTTCTGGGCTAGCGGGGGGCCCCAGTACTTC	CASSFWASGGPQYF
TRBJ1-6	many	TRBV10-1	-	TGCGCCAGCATTCCACCCGGGACAATCGATTCACCCCTCCACTTT	CASIPPGTIDSPLHF
TRBJ1-4	few	TRBV12-3/TRBV12-4	-	TGTGCCAGCAGTTCCCGGGACTCAACTAATGAAAAACTGTTTTTT	CASSSRDSTNEKLFF
TRBJ1-2	-	TRBV7-9	TRBD1	TGTGCCAGCAGTTTAGGACAGGGTCAAATAAGTCCTAGTGGCTACACCTTC	CASSLGQGQISPSGYTF
TRBJ1-4	-	TRBV14	-	TGTGCCAGCAGCCAAGTGGCCCACGTGAATGGAAAACTGTTTTTT	CASSQVAHVNGKLFF